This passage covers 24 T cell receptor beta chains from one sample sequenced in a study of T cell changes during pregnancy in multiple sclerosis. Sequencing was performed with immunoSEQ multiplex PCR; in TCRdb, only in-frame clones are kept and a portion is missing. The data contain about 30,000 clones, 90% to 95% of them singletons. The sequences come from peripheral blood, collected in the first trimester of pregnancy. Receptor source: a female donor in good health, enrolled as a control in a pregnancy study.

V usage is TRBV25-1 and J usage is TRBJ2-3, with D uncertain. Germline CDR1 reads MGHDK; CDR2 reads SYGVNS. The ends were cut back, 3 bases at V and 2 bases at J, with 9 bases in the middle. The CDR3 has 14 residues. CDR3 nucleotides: TGTGCCAGCAGTGAGTCCGCCTACACAGATACGCAGTATTTT. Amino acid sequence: CASSESAYTDTQYF.

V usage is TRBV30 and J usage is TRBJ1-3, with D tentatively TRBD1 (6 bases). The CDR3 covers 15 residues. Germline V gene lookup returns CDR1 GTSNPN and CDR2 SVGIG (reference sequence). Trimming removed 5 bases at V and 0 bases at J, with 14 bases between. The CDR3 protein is CAWRLRGISGNTIYF. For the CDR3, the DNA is TGTGCCTGGCGCTTAAGGGGGATCTCTGGAAACACCATATATTTT.

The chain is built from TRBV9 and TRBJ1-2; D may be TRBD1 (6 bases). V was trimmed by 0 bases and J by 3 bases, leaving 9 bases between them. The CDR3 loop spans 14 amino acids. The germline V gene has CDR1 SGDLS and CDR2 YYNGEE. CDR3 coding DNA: TGTGCCAGCAGCGTAGGGAAGGGGGACTATGGCTACACCTTC. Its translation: CASSVGKGDYGYTF.

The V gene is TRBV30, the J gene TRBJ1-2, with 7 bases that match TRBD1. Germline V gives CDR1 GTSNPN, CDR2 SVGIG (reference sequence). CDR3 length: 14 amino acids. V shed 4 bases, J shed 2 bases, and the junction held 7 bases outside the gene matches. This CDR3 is CAWTGRDRNYGYTF. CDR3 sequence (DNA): TGTGCCTGGACCGGACGGGACAGAAACTATGGCTACACCTTC.

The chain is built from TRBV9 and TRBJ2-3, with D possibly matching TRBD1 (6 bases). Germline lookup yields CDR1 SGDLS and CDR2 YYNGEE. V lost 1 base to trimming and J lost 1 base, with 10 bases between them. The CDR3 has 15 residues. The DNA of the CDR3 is TGTGCCAGCAGCGTATATAAGGGGGGCACAGATACGCAGTATTTT. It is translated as CASSVYKGGTDTQYF. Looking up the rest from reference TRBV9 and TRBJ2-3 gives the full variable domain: DSGVTQTPKHLITATGQRVTLRCSPRSGDLSVYWYQQSLDQGLQFLIQYYNGEERAKGNILERFSAQQFPDLHSELNLSSLELGDSALYFCASSVYKGGTDTQYFGPGTRLTVL.

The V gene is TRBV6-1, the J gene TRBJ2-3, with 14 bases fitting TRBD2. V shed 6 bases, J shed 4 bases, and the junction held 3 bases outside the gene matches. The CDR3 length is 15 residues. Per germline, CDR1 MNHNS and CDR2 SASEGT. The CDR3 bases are TGTGCCAGCAGGGGACTAGCGGGAGCAGCAGATACGCAGTATTTT. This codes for CASRGLAGAADTQYF.

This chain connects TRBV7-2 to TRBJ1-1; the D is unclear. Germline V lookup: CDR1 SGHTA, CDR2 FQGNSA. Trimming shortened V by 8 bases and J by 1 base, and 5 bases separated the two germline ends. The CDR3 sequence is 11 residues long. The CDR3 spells CASGPNTEAFF. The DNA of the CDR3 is TGTGCCAGCGGCCCGAACACTGAAGCTTTCTTT.

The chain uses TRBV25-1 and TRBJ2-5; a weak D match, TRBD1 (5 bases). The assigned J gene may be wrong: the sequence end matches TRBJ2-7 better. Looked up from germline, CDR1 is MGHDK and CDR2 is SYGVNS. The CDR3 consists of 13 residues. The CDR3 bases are TGTGCCAGCACCTTCAGGGCAGGCGGCGAGCAGTACTTC. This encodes CASTFRAGGEQYF.

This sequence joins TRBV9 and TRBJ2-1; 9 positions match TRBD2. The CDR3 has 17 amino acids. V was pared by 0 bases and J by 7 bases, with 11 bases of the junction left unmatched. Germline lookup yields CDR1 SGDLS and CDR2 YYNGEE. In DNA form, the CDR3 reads TGTGCCAGCAGCGTAGGGGGTAGAGTAGCGGGGGTGAATGAGCAGTTCTTC. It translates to CASSVGGRVAGVNEQFF.

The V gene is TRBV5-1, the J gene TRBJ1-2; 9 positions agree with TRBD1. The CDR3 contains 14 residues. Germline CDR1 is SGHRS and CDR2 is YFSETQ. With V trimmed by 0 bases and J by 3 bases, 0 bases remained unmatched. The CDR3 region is CASSLGQGDYGYTF. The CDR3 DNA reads TGCGCCAGCAGCTTGGGACAGGGGGACTATGGCTACACCTTC.

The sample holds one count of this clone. CDR3: CASSTLGSSYEQYF. Written as DNA, the CDR3 is TGTGCCAGCTCAACCCTAGGATCCTCCTACGAGCAGTACTTC. The chain is built from TRBV18 and TRBJ2-7; D not certain. In germline, CDR1 is KGHSH, CDR2 LQKENI. V gave up 5 bases and J gave up 0 bases, with 11 bases separating them. CDR3 length: 14 amino acids. Full variable domain (outside the CDR3, taken from reference TRBV18 and TRBJ2-7): NAGVMQNPRHLVRRRGQEARLRCSPMKGHSHVYWYRQLPEEGLKFMVYLQKENIIDESGMPKERFSAEFPKEGPSILRIQQVVRGDSAAYFCASSTLGSSYEQYFGPGTRLTVT.

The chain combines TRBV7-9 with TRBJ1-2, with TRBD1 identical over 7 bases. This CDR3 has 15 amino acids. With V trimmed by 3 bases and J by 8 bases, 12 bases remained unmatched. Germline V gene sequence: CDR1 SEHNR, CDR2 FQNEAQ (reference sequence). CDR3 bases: TGTGCCAGCAGCTTTGGGGGAAACAGGGGCGAAGGCTACACCTTC. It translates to CASSFGGNRGEGYTF.

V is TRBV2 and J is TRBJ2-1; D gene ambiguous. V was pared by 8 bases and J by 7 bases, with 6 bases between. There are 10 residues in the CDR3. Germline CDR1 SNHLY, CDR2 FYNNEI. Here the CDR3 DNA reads TGTGCCAGCCTCAGGAATGAGCAGTTCTTC. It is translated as CASLRNEQFF.

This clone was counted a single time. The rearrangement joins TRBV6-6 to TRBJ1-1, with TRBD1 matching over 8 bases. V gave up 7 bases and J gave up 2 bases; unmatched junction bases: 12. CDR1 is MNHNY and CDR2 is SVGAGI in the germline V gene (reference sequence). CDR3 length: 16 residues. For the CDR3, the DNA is TGTGCCAGCAAACTCAGGGGGCTCGCGATAAACACTGAAGCTTTCTTT. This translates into CASKLRGLAINTEAFF.

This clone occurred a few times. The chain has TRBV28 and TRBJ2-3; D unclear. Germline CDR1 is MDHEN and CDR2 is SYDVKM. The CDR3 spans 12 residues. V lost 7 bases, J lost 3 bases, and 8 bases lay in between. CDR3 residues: CASTRFTDTQYF. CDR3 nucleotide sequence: TGTGCCAGCACCAGATTTACAGATACGCAGTATTTT.

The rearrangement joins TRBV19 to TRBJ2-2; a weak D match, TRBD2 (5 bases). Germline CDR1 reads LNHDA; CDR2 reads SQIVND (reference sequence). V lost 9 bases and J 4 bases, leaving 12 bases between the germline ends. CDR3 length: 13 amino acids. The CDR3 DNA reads TGTGCCAGCGGCCGGGAACTCACCGGGGAGCTGTTTTTT. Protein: CASGRELTGELFF.

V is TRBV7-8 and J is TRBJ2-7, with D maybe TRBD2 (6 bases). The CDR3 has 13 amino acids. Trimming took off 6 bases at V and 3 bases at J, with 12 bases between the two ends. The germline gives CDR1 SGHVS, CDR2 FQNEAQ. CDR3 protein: CASRQRGSYEQYF. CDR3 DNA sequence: TGTGCCAGCAGGCAACGGGGGAGCTACGAGCAGTACTTC. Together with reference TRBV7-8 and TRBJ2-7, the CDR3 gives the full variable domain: GAGVSQSPRYKVAKRGQDVALRCDPISGHVSLFWYQQALGQGPEFLTYFQNEAQLDKSGLPSDRFFAERPEGSVSTLKIQRTQQEDSAVYLCASRQRGSYEQYFGPGTRLTVT.

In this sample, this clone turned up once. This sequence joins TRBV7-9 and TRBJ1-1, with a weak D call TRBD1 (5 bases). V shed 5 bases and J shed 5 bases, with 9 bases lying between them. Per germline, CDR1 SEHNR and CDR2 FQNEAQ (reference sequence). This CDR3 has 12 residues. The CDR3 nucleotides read TGTGCCAGCAGCGCTAGGGGTACTGAAGCTTTCTTT. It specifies CASSARGTEAFF.

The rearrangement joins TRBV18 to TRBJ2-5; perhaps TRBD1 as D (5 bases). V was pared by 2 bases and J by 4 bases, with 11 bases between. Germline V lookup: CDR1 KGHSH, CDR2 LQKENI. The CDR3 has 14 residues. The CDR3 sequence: CASSPGAVIETQYF. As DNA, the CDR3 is TGTGCCAGCTCACCAGGGGCGGTAATAGAGACCCAGTACTTC.

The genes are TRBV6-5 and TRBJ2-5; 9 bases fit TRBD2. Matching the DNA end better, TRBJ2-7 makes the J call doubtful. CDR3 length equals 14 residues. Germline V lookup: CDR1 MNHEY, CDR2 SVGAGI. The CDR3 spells CASSFSGRVYEQYF. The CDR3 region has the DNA TGTGCCAGCAGTTTTAGCGGGAGAGTCTACGAGCAGTACTTC.

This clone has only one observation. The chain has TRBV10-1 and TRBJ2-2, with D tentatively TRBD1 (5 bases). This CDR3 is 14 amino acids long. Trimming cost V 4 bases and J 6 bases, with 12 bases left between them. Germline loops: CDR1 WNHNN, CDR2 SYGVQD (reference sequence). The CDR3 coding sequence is TGCGCCAGCAGTGCCGACAGCCTCCCCGGGGAGCTGTTTTTT. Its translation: CASSADSLPGELFF.

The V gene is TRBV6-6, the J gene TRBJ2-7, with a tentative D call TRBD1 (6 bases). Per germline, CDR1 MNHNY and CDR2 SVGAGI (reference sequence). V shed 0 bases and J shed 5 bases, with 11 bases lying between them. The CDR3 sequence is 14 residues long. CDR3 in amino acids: CASSYSLNRDEQYF. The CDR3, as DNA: TGTGCCAGCAGTTACTCCCTCAACAGGGACGAGCAGTACTTC.

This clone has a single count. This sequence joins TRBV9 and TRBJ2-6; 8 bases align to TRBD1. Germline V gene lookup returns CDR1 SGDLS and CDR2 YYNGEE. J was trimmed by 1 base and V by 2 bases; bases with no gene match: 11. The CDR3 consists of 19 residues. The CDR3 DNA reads TGTGCCAGCAGCGTCGCAGGGACAGGCCTTTTATCTGGGGCCAACGTCCTGACTTTC. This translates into CASSVAGTGLLSGANVLTF.

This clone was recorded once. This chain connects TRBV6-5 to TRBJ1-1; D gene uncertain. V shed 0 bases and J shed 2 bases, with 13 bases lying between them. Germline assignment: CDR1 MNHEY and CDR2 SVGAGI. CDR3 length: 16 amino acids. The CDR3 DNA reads TGTGCCAGCAGTTACTCGATGCGGGTTCTTAACACTGAAGCTTTCTTT. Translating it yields CASSYSMRVLNTEAFF.